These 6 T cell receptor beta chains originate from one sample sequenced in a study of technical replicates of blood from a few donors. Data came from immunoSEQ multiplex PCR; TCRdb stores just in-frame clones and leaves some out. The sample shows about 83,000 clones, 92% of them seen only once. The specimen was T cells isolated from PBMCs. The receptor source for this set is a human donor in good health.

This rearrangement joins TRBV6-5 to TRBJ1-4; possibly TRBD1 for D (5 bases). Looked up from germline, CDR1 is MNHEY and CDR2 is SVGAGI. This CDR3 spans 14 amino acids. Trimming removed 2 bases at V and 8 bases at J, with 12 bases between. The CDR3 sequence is CASSYVGPKEKLFF. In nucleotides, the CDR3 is TGTGCCAGCAGTTACGTGGGGCCCAAGGAAAAACTGTTTTTT.

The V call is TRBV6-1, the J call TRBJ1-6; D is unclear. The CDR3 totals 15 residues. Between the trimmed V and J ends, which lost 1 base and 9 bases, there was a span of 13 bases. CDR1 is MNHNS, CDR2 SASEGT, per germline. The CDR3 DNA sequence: TGTGCCAGCAGTGAAGATGCCCGGGGAATTTCACCCCTCCACTTT. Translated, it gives CASSEDARGISPLHF.

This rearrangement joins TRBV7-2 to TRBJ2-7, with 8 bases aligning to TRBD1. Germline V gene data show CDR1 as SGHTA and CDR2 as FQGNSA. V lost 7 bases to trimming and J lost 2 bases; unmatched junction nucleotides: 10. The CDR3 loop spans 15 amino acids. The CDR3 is CASNHDAGGTYEQYF. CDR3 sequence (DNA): TGTGCCAGCAACCACGATGCAGGGGGCACCTACGAGCAGTACTTC. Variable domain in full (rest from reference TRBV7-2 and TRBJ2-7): GAGVSQSPSNKVTEKGKDVELRCDPISGHTALYWYRQSLGQGLEFLIYFQGNSAPDKSGLPSDRFSAERTGGSVSTLTIQRTQQEDSAVYLCASNHDAGGTYEQYFGPGTRLTVT.

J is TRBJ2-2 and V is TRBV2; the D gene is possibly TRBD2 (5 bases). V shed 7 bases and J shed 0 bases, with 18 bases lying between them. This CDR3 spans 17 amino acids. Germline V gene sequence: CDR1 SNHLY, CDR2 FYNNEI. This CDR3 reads CASIPGRISANTGELFF. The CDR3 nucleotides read TGTGCCAGCATCCCCGGGCGGATTAGCGCGAACACCGGGGAGCTGTTTTTT.

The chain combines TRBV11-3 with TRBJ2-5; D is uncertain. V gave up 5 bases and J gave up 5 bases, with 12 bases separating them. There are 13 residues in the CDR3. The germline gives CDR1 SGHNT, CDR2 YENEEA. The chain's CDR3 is CASSPGLRETQYF. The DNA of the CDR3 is TGTGCCAGCAGCCCTGGGCTCCGGGAGACCCAGTACTTC. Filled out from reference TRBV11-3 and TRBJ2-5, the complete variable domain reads EAGVVQSPRYKIIEKKQPVAFWCNPISGHNTLYWYLQNLGQGPELLIRYENEEAVDDSQLPKDRFSAERLKGVDSTLKIQPAELGDSAVYLCASSPGLRETQYFGPGTRLLVL.

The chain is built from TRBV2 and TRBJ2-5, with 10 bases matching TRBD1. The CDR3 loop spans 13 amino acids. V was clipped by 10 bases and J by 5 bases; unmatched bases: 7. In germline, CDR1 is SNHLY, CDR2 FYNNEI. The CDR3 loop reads CANWDRGWETQYF. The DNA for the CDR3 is TGTGCCAATTGGGACAGGGGCTGGGAGACCCAGTACTTC.